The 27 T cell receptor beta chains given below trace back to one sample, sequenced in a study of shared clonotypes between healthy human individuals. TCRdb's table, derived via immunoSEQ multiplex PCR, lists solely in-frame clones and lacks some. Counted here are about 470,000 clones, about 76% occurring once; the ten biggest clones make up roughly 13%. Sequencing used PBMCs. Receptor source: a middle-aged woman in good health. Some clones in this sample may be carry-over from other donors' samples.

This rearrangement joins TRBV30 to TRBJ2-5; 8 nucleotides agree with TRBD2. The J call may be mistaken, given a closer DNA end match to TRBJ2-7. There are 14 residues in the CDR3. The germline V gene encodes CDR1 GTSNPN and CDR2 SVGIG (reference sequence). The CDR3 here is CAWRSGGSRYEQYF. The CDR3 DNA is TGTGCCTGGAGAAGCGGGGGATCGCGATACGAGCAGTACTTC.

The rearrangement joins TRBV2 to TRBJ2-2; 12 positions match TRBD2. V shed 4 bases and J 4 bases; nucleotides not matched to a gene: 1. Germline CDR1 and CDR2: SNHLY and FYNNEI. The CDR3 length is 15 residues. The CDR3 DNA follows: TGTGCCAGCAGTGGGACTAGCGGGACCACCGGGGAGCTGTTTTTT. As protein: CASSGTSGTTGELFF.

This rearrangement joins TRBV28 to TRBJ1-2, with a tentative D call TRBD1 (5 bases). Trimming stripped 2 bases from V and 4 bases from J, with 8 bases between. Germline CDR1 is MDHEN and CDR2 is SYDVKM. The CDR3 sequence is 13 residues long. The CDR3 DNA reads TGTGCCAGCAGTTTAGAGGGACCCTATGGCTACACCTTC. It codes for CASSLEGPYGYTF.

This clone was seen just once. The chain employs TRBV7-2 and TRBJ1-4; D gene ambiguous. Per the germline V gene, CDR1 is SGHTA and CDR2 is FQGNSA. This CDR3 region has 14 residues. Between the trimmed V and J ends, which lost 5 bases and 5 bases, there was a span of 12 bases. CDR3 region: CASSPGPGNEKLFF. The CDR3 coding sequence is TGTGCCAGCAGCCCTGGGCCAGGAAATGAAAAACTGTTTTTT.

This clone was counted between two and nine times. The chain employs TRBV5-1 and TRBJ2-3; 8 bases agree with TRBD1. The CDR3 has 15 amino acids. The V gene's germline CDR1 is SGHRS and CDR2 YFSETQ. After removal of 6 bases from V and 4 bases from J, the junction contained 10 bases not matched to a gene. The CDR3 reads CASIPNRGDADTQYF. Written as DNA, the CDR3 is TGCGCCAGCATCCCTAACAGGGGGGACGCAGATACGCAGTATTTT. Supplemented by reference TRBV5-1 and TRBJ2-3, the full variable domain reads KAGVTQTPRYLIKTRGQQVTLSCSPISGHRSVSWYQQTPGQGLQFLFEYFSETQRNKGNFPGRFSGRQFSNSRSEMNVSTLELGDSALYLCASIPNRGDADTQYFGPGTRLTVL.

CDR3 in DNA: TGCGCCAGCAGCTTGGTTTCACCTCCACGGGAGCAGTACTTC. It encodes CASSLVSPPREQYF. This rearrangement joins TRBV5-1 to TRBJ2-7; no clear D gene. Trimming shortened V by 0 bases and J by 7 bases, and 14 bases separated the two germline ends. The germline V gene has CDR1 SGHRS and CDR2 YFSETQ. The CDR3 runs to 14 residues. Supplemented by reference TRBV5-1 and TRBJ2-7, the full variable domain reads KAGVTQTPRYLIKTRGQQVTLSCSPISGHRSVSWYQQTPGQGLQFLFEYFSETQRNKGNFPGRFSGRQFSNSRSEMNVSTLELGDSALYLCASSLVSPPREQYFGPGTRLTVT.

The CDR3 DNA reads as TGTGCCAGCAGCCCGGGACAGGGGGATAACTATGGCTACACCTTC. Protein: CASSPGQGDNYGYTF. V is TRBV5-5 and J is TRBJ1-2; 11 nucleotides match TRBD1. The CDR3 runs to 15 residues. Per the germline V gene, CDR1 is SGHKS and CDR2 is YYEKEE (reference sequence). V was clipped by 4 bases and J by 1 base; unmatched bases: 3.

CDR3 region: CASSLAGGSFYEQYF. The CDR3 DNA is TGTGCCAGCAGCTTAGCCGGCGGGAGTTTCTACGAGCAGTACTTC. The chain has TRBV7-2 and TRBJ2-7; 7 bases agree with TRBD2. Unmatched junction bases numbered 5, after V lost 0 bases and J lost 3 bases. Germline CDR1 and CDR2: SGHTA and FQGNSA. The CDR3 contains 15 residues.

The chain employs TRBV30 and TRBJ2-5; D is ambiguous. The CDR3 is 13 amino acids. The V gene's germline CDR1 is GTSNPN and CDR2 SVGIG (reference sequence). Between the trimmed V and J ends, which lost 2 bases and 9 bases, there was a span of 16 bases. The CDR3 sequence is CAWSSRVKVAQYF. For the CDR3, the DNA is TGTGCCTGGAGTTCAAGGGTCAAGGTGGCCCAGTACTTC.

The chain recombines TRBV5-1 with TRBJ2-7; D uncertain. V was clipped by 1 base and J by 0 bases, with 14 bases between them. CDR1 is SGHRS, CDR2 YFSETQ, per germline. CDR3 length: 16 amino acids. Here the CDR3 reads CASSLLGPQSSYEQYF. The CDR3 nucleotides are TGCGCCAGCAGCTTGTTGGGCCCCCAGAGCTCCTACGAGCAGTACTTC. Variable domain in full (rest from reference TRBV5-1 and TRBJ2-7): KAGVTQTPRYLIKTRGQQVTLSCSPISGHRSVSWYQQTPGQGLQFLFEYFSETQRNKGNFPGRFSGRQFSNSRSEMNVSTLELGDSALYLCASSLLGPQSSYEQYFGPGTRLTVT.

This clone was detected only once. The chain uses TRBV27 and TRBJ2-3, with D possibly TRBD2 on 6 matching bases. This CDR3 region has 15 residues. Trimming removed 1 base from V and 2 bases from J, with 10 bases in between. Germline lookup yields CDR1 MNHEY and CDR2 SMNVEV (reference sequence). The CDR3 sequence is CASSLWDSSTDTQYF. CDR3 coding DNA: TGTGCCAGCAGTTTATGGGACTCATCCACAGATACGCAGTATTTT.

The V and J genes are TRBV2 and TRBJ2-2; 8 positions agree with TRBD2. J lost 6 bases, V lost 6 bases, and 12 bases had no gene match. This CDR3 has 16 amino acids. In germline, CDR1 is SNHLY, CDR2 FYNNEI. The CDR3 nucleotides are TGTGCCAGCAGCATCGGGACTAGTAATGTGGCCGGGGAGCTGTTTTTT. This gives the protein CASSIGTSNVAGELFF.

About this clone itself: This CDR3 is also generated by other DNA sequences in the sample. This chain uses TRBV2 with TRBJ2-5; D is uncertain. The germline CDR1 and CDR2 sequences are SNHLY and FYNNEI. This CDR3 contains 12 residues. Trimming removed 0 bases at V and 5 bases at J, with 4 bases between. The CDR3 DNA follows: TGTGCCAGCAGTGAAGCTGGGGAGACCCAGTACTTC. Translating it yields CASSEAGETQYF. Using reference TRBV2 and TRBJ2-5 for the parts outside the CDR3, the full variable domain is EPEVTQTPSHQVTQMGQEVILRCVPISNHLYFYWYRQILGQKVEFLVSFYNNEISEKSEIFDDQFSVERPDGSNFTLKIRSTKLEDSAMYFCASSEAGETQYFGPGTRLLVL.

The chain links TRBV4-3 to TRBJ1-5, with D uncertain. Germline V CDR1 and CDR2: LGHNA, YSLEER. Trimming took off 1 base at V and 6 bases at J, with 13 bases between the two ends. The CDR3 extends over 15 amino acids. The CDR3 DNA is TGCGCCAGCAGCCAAGGGTTTCAGCCTGCTCAGCCCCAGCATTTT. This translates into CASSQGFQPAQPQHF.

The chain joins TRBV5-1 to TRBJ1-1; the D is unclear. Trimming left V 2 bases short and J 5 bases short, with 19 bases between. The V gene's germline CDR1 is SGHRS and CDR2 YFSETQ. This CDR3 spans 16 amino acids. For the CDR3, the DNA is TGCGCCAGCAGCTTTGAAGGGCCTGCGAGAGGGACTGAAGCTTTCTTT. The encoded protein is CASSFEGPARGTEAFF. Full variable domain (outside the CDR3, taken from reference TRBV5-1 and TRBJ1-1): KAGVTQTPRYLIKTRGQQVTLSCSPISGHRSVSWYQQTPGQGLQFLFEYFSETQRNKGNFPGRFSGRQFSNSRSEMNVSTLELGDSALYLCASSFEGPARGTEAFFGQGTRLTVV.

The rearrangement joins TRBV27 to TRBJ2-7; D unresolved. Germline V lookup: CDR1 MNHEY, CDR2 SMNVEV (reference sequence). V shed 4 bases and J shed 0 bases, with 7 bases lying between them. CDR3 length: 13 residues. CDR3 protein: CASSYQFSYEQYF. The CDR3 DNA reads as TGTGCCAGCAGTTACCAGTTCTCCTACGAGCAGTACTTC.

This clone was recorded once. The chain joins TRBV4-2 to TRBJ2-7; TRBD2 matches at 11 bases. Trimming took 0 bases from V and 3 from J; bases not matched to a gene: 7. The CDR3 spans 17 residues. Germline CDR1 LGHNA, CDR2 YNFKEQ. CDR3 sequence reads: CASSQETSGNTYYEQYF. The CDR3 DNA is TGTGCCAGCAGCCAAGAGACTAGCGGGAATACATACTACGAGCAGTACTTC.

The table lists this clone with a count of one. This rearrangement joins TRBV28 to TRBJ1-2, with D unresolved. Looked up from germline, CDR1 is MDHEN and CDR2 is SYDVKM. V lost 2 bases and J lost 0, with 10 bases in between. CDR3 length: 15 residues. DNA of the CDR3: TGTGCCAGCAGTTTAGTGAGAAGGGCTAACTATGGCTACACCTTC. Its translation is CASSLVRRANYGYTF.

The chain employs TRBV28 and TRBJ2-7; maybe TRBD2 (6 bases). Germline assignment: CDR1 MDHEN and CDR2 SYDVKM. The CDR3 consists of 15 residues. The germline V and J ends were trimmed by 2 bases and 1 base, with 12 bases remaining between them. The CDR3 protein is CASSLPGLWSYEQYF. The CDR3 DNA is TGTGCCAGCAGTTTACCGGGACTGTGGTCCTACGAGCAGTACTTC. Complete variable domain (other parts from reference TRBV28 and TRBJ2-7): DVKVTQSSRYLVKRTGEKVFLECVQDMDHENMFWYRQDPGLGLRLIYFSYDVKMKEKGDIPEGYSVSREKKERFSLILESASTNQTSMYLCASSLPGLWSYEQYFGPGTRLTVT.

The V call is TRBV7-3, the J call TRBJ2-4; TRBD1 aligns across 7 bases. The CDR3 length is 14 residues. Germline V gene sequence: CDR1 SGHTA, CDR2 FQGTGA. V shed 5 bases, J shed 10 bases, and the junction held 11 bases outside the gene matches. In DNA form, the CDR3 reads TGTGCCAGCAGCCCCGATAGGGGGCCAGGGATTCAGTACTTC. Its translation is CASSPDRGPGIQYF.

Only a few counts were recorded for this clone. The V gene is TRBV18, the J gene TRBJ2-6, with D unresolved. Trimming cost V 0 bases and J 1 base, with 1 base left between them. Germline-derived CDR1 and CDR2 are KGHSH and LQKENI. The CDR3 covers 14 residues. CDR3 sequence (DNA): TGTGCCAGCTCACCACCATCTGGGGCCAACGTCCTGACTTTC. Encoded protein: CASSPPSGANVLTF.

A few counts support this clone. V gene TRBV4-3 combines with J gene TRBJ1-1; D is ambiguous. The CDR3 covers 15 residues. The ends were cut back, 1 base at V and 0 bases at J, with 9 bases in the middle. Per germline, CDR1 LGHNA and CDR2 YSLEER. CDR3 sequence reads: CASSQVASMNTEAFF. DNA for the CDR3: TGCGCCAGCAGCCAAGTTGCCAGTATGAACACTGAAGCTTTCTTT.

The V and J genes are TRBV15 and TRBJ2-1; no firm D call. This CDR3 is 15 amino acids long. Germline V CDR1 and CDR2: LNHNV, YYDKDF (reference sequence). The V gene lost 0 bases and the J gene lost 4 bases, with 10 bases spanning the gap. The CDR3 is CATSRDIAEYNEQFF. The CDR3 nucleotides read TGTGCCACCAGCAGAGATATAGCAGAATACAATGAGCAGTTCTTC.

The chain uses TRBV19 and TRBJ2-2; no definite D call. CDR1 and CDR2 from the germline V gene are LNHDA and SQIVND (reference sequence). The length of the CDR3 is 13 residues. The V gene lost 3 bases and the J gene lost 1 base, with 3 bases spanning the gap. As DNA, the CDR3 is TGTGCCAGTAGTATGTGGAACACCGGGGAGCTGTTTTTT. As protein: CASSMWNTGELFF.

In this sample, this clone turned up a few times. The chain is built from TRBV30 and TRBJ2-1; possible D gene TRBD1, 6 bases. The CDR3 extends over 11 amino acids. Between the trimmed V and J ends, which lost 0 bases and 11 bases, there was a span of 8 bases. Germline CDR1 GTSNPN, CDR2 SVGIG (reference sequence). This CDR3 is CAWSVQGKQFF. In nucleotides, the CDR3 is TGTGCCTGGAGTGTACAGGGTAAGCAGTTCTTC.

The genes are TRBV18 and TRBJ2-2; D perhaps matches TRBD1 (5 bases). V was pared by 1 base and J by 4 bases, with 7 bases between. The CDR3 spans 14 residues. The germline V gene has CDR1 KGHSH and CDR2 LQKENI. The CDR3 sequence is CASSPLDSTGELFF. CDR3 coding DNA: TGTGCCAGCTCACCACTCGACAGCACCGGGGAGCTGTTTTTT.

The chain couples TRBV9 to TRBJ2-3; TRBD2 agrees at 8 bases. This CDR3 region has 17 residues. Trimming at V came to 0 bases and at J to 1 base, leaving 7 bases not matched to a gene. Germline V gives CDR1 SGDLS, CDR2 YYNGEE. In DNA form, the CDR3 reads TGTGCCAGCAGCGTAGGGGGTAGCGGGACGGGCACAGATACGCAGTATTTT. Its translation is CASSVGGSGTGTDTQYF.